The 30 T cell receptor beta chains given below trace back to one sample, sequenced in a study of response to subunit inactivated influenza vaccine. A single record per CDR3 protein comes from TCRdb applying MiXCR to the RT-PCR reads. The table shows 700,000 to 800,000 distinct CDR3 sequences, with roughly 18% occurring only once. The specimen comprised PBMCs from blood, sampled roughly 5 days after vaccination. The receptor source for this set is a man aged 50 or older who received an inactivated influenza vaccine.

V is TRBV12-3 or TRBV12-4 and J is TRBJ2-7; tentatively, D is TRBD1 or TRBD2 (5 bases each). CDR3 size: 15 residues. V was pared by 7 bases and J by 2 bases, with 18 bases between. In DNA, the CDR3 is TGTGCCAGCATGAGCGGTGGGGGTTTGGCCTACGAGCAGTACTTC. It yields the protein CASMSGGGLAYEQYF.

The table lists this clonotype with a few counts. This chain connects TRBV11-1 to TRBJ2-1, with TRBD1 identical over 7 bases. CDR3 length: 14 residues. The germline gives CDR1 SGHAT, CDR2 FQDESV (reference sequence). The junction had 5 bases not matched to a gene; V was cut back by 1 base and J by 8 bases. CDR3 residues: CASSLVPTGHEQFF. The DNA for the CDR3 is TGTGCCAGCAGCTTAGTTCCGACAGGGCATGAGCAGTTCTTC.

V gene TRBV12-3 or TRBV12-4 combines with J gene TRBJ2-4; 7 bases fit TRBD2. CDR3 length equals 15 residues. J lost 0 bases, V lost 5 bases, and 4 bases had no gene match. CDR3 residues: CASSPAGVAKNIQYF. In nucleotides, the CDR3 is TGTGCCAGCAGTCCCGCGGGGGTAGCCAAAAACATTCAGTACTTC.

In its sample, this clonotype was seen a few times. The chain carries TRBV3-1 and TRBJ1-6, with 7 positions matching TRBD1. CDR1 is LGHDT, CDR2 YNNKEL, per germline (reference sequence). This CDR3 is built from 15 residues. The V gene end was trimmed by 1 base and the J gene end by 8 bases; junction bases not matched to a gene: 5. The DNA of the CDR3 is TGTGCCAGCAGCCAAGTCGGCAGGGGGTATTCACCCCTCCACTTT. Amino acid sequence: CASSQVGRGYSPLHF.

This clonotype was recorded a few times. The gene calls are TRBV12-3 or TRBV12-4 and TRBJ2-1, with a weak D call TRBD1 (6 bases). The CDR3 consists of 16 residues. V was cut by 8 bases and J by 6 bases, with 23 bases left in between. CDR3 in amino acids: CASGVAGVVGGNEQFF. The CDR3, as DNA: TGTGCCAGCGGGGTTGCAGGGGTGGTTGGCGGCAATGAGCAGTTCTTC.

This clonotype came up many times. V and J are TRBV5-5 and TRBJ1-5; 9 bases line up with TRBD1. In germline, CDR1 is SGHKS, CDR2 YYEKEE (reference sequence). V lost 3 bases, J lost 6 bases, and 10 bases stayed unmatched. The CDR3 loop spans 16 amino acids. The chain's CDR3 is CASSWITGGGGQPQHF. The CDR3 DNA reads TGTGCCAGCAGCTGGATTACAGGGGGCGGAGGTCAGCCCCAGCATTTT. The whole variable domain, filled in from reference TRBV5-5 and TRBJ1-5, reads DAGVTQSPTHLIKTRGQQVTLRCSPISGHKSVSWYQQVLGQGPQFIFQYYEKEERGRGNFPDRFSARQFPNYSSELNVNALLLGDSALYLCASSWITGGGGQPQHFGDGTRLSIL.

This clonotype was observed at least ten times. V usage is TRBV12-3 or TRBV12-4 and J usage is TRBJ2-1; 11 nucleotides agree with TRBD2. This CDR3 contains 17 residues. V shed 6 bases and J 3 bases; nucleotides not matched to a gene: 10. This CDR3 reads CASSPGLAGLSYNEQFF. The CDR3 region has the DNA TGTGCCAGCAGCCCCGGACTAGCGGGCTTAAGCTACAATGAGCAGTTCTTC.

The CDR3 sequence is CSVLLGGVGSEAFF. The CDR3 DNA reads TGCAGCGTTTTACTGGGGGGGGTCGGCTCTGAAGCTTTCTTT. V is TRBV29-1 and J is TRBJ1-1, with a possible D match to TRBD1 (5 bases). Deletions cut 5 bases from V and 6 bases from J, with 19 bases between. Germline CDR1 and CDR2: SQVTM and ANQGSEA. The CDR3 covers 14 residues.

This clonotype turned up a few times. The gene calls are TRBV13 and TRBJ2-6; a possible D gene is TRBD1 (5 bases). Germline CDR1 reads PRHDT; CDR2 reads FYEKMQ (reference sequence). V was trimmed by 3 bases and J by 4 bases, leaving 10 bases between them. The CDR3 consists of 15 residues. The CDR3 sequence is CASSFRVTGANVLTF. The CDR3 bases are TGTGCCAGCAGCTTCAGGGTTACCGGGGCCAACGTCCTGACTTTC. Filled out from reference TRBV13 and TRBJ2-6, the complete variable domain reads AAGVIQSPRHLIKEKRETATLKCYPIPRHDTVYWYQQGPGQDPQFLISFYEKMQSDKGSIPDRFSAQQFSDYHSELNMSSLELGDSALYFCASSFRVTGANVLTFGAGSRLTVL.

This rearrangement joins TRBV5-1 to TRBJ1-2; weak D call: TRBD1 (5 bases). The CDR3 is 13 residues long. The germline V and J ends were trimmed by 3 bases and 7 bases, with 13 bases remaining between them. Per germline, CDR1 SGHRS and CDR2 YFSETQ. The CDR3 reads CASSSQGRRGYTF. The CDR3 DNA is TGCGCCAGCAGCTCCCAGGGACGACGTGGCTACACCTTC.

This clonotype has ten or more counts. The chain couples TRBV4-3 to TRBJ2-5; 8 nucleotides line up with TRBD2. Germline loops: CDR1 LGHNA, CDR2 YSLEER. There are 15 residues in the CDR3. After removal of 2 bases from V and 1 base from J, the junction contained 3 bases not matched to a gene. The CDR3 DNA follows: TGCGCCAGCAGCCAACAACTAGCGGTCCAAGAGACCCAGTACTTC. This gives the protein CASSQQLAVQETQYF.

The chain couples TRBV6-1 to TRBJ1-5, with TRBD1 identical over 7 bases. V was clipped by 6 bases and J by 1 base; unmatched bases: 3. The germline V gene encodes CDR1 MNHNS and CDR2 SASEGT. The CDR3 extends over 14 amino acids. The DNA of the CDR3 is TGTGCCAGCAGGCAGGGGGTAAGCAATCAGCCCCAGCATTTT. Translation gives CASRQGVSNQPQHF.

This clonotype was counted a few times. The CDR3 spells CASSLGEGAYNEQFF. As DNA, the CDR3 is TGTGCCAGCAGCTTAGGAGAGGGTGCCTACAATGAGCAGTTCTTC. The rearrangement joins TRBV11-3 to TRBJ2-1; possibly TRBD2 for D (5 bases). Per germline, CDR1 SGHNT and CDR2 YENEEA. V was shortened by 1 base and J by 2 bases, with 9 bases between the two germline ends. CDR3 length equals 15 residues.

The chain uses TRBV29-1 and TRBJ2-1; TRBD2 matches 9 bases. This CDR3 is 16 amino acids long. The V and J ends lost 0 bases and 4 bases, in that order; junction bases with no gene match: 7. Per germline, CDR1 SQVTM and CDR2 ANQGSEA. CDR3 nucleotide sequence: TGCAGCGTTGAAGATTTGTCAGCGGGGGGATACAATGAGCAGTTCTTC. This gives the protein CSVEDLSAGGYNEQFF.

This clonotype was seen more than once but under ten times. The chain is built from TRBV15 and TRBJ2-7; D is undetermined. The CDR3 spans 14 residues. Looked up from germline, CDR1 is LNHNV and CDR2 is YYDKDF (reference sequence). The ends were cut back, 0 bases at V and 7 bases at J, with 13 bases in the middle. In nucleotides, the CDR3 is TGTGCCACCAGCAGAGAGCCCGCCTCCCCAGAGCAGTACTTC. It encodes CATSREPASPEQYF.

The chain carries TRBV20-1 and TRBJ2-1; TRBD2 matches at 13 bases. This CDR3 region has 14 residues. The junction had 9 bases not matched to a gene; V was cut back by 6 bases and J by 10 bases. Germline V gene sequence: CDR1 DFQATT, CDR2 SNEGSKA (reference sequence). The CDR3 coding sequence is TGCAGTGCCTCCCTTCCGGGACTAGCGGGAGAGCAGTTCTTC. Its translation: CSASLPGLAGEQFF.

This clonotype was counted between two and nine times. The chain is built from TRBV6-2 or TRBV6-3 and TRBJ2-2; 9 nucleotides align to TRBD1. Trimming took 0 bases from V and 2 from J; bases not matched to a gene: 7. The CDR3 covers 18 residues. From germline, CDR1 is MNHEY and CDR2 SVGEGT. The CDR3 region is CASSYSRTGASNTGELFF. The CDR3 nucleotides are TGTGCCAGCAGTTACTCGAGGACAGGGGCCTCTAACACCGGGGAGCTGTTTTTT.

The V and J genes are TRBV5-1 and TRBJ2-1; D is tentatively TRBD1 or TRBD2 (5 bases each). V lost 0 bases and J lost 10, with 11 bases in between. This CDR3 region has 13 residues. Germline CDR1 and CDR2: SGHRS and YFSETQ. In DNA, the CDR3 is TGCGCCAGCAGCTTGGCAGGGAGAAGCGAGCAGTTCTTC. Protein: CASSLAGRSEQFF. Full variable domain (outside the CDR3, taken from reference TRBV5-1 and TRBJ2-1): KAGVTQTPRYLIKTRGQQVTLSCSPISGHRSVSWYQQTPGQGLQFLFEYFSETQRNKGNFPGRFSGRQFSNSRSEMNVSTLELGDSALYLCASSLAGRSEQFFGPGTRLTVL.

The genes are TRBV6-5 and TRBJ1-5, with 10 bases identical to TRBD1. Germline-derived CDR1 and CDR2 are MNHEY and SVGAGI. The CDR3 length is 14 residues. V was pared by 2 bases and J by 7 bases, with 2 bases of the junction left unmatched. As DNA, the CDR3 is TGTGCCAGCAGTTACGGGGGACAGGGGCAGCCCCAGCATTTT. Protein: CASSYGGQGQPQHF.

The CDR3 coding sequence is TGTGCCAGCAGCTTAAATCCGGACCCCTACGAGCAGTACTTC. Translated, it gives CASSLNPDPYEQYF. The chain joins TRBV7-2 to TRBJ2-7; no reliable D call. This CDR3 is 14 amino acids long. Trimming stripped 2 bases from V and 2 bases from J, with 10 bases between. Looked up from germline, CDR1 is SGHTA and CDR2 is FQGNSA.

This clonotype occurred a few times. The chain uses TRBV5-1 and TRBJ1-2, with D unclear. V was cut by 0 bases and J by 2 bases, with 11 bases left in between. The CDR3 totals 15 residues. Per germline, CDR1 SGHRS and CDR2 YFSETQ. CDR3 nucleotides: TGCGCCAGCAGCTTGGAATTGTTCGGGAACTATGGCTACACCTTC. Its protein product is CASSLELFGNYGYTF.

This clonotype has at least ten counts. The CDR3 reads CSAHYRGHDNEQFF. The CDR3 bases are TGCAGTGCTCACTACAGGGGGCACGACAATGAGCAGTTCTTC. This chain joins TRBV20-1 and TRBJ2-1, with 9 bases matching TRBD1. Germline loops: CDR1 DFQATT, CDR2 SNEGSKA (reference sequence). The J segment lost 5 bases and the V segment lost 5 bases, leaving 7 bases of the junction unmatched. The CDR3 consists of 14 residues.

In its sample, this clonotype was seen many times. This rearrangement joins TRBV28 to TRBJ2-7; D possibly matches TRBD1 or TRBD2 (5 bases each). Trimming cost V 5 bases and J 2 bases, with 10 bases left between them. CDR1 MDHEN and CDR2 SYDVKM come from the germline V gene. The CDR3 consists of 13 residues. The CDR3 DNA is TGTGCCAGCAGTGGGGACGGCACCTACGAGCAGTACTTC. It specifies CASSGDGTYEQYF.

The DNA of the CDR3 is TGCGCCAGCAGCCTTACAGGGGAAGGGGCCAACGTCCTGACTTTC. Translating it yields CASSLTGEGANVLTF. V and J are TRBV5-1 and TRBJ2-6, with TRBD1 identical over 7 bases. Losses at the gene ends were 4 bases for V and 4 bases for J; bases not matched to a gene: 5. CDR1 is SGHRS and CDR2 is YFSETQ in the germline V gene. The CDR3 is 15 residues long.

This rearrangement joins TRBV7-9 to TRBJ2-1; 9 bases agree with TRBD2. CDR1 is SEHNR, CDR2 FQNEAQ, per germline (reference sequence). The V and J ends lost 6 bases and 6 bases, in that order; junction bases with no gene match: 12. The CDR3 is 16 residues long. CDR3 in DNA: TGTGCCAGCAGTTCAACCGGGACTAGCAGAACCAATGAGCAGTTCTTC. Translated, it gives CASSSTGTSRTNEQFF. Filled out from reference TRBV7-9 and TRBJ2-1, the complete variable domain reads DTGVSQNPRHKITKRGQNVTFRCDPISEHNRLYWYRQTLGQGPEFLTYFQNEAQLEKSRLLSDRFSAERPKGSFSTLEIQRTEQGDSAMYLCASSSTGTSRTNEQFFGPGTRLTVL.

This clonotype was counted only a few times. The genes are TRBV20-1 and TRBJ2-5, with 8 positions matching TRBD2. The V gene's germline CDR1 is DFQATT and CDR2 SNEGSKA (reference sequence). The CDR3 is 16 residues long. Trimming removed 6 bases from V and 0 bases from J; junction bases left unmatched: 12. The CDR3 region has the DNA TGCAGTGCCCTAAAACTTAGCGGGGAGTACCAAGAGACCCAGTACTTC. This gives the protein CSALKLSGEYQETQYF.

This clonotype was counted only a few times. Here the CDR3 DNA reads TGTGCCTCCTCAGACAGCGGACCCTACGAGCAGTACTTC. Its translation is CASSDSGPYEQYF. The V call is TRBV7-9, the J call TRBJ2-7; D may match TRBD1 or TRBD2 (5 bases each). Looked up from germline, CDR1 is SEHNR and CDR2 is FQNEAQ (reference sequence). V gave up 11 bases and J gave up 2 bases, with 16 bases separating them. This CDR3 spans 13 amino acids.

This clonotype was counted only a few times. The chain has TRBV5-1 and TRBJ2-7, with 7 bases that match TRBD2. The length of the CDR3 is 15 residues. Unmatched junction bases numbered 8, after V lost 0 bases and J lost 5 bases. Germline V gene sequence: CDR1 SGHRS, CDR2 YFSETQ. The CDR3 nucleotides read TGCGCCAGCAGCTTGGATGGCGGGAGTCTCCACGAGCAGTACTTC. This codes for CASSLDGGSLHEQYF.

This rearrangement joins TRBV20-1 to TRBJ2-5; D tentatively fits TRBD1 or TRBD2 (5 bases each). V shed 4 bases and J shed 2 bases, with 26 bases lying between them. The germline gives CDR1 DFQATT, CDR2 SNEGSKA (reference sequence). CDR3 length equals 18 residues. The DNA for the CDR3 is TGCAGTGCTAAAAAACCGAATAGTGGGGGAATGCTTCAAGAGACCCAGTACTTC. Amino acids: CSAKKPNSGGMLQETQYF.

This clonotype came up many times. This chain joins TRBV20-1 and TRBJ2-2, with 11 bases fitting TRBD2. This CDR3 is built from 17 residues. Trimming removed 1 base from V and 5 bases from J; junction bases left unmatched: 9. CDR1 DFQATT and CDR2 SNEGSKA come from the germline V gene (reference sequence). The CDR3 sequence is CSARVASGGSLTGELFF. CDR3 nucleotide sequence: TGCAGTGCTAGAGTGGCTAGCGGGGGGTCTTTAACCGGGGAGCTGTTTTTT.